This is a list of T cell receptor beta chains from one sample in a study of early T cells in non-severe SARS-CoV-2 infection. TCRdb itself ran the 5' RACE reads through MiXCR, one entry per CDR3 protein. This table holds 40,000 to 65,000 distinct CDR3 sequences, 8% found once. Sequenced: whole blood. These TCRs come from an adult who was a healthcare worker with PCR-confirmed SARS-CoV-2 infection or an uninfected control (not recorded which). Both conserved end residues are part of each CDR3. D genes are given only for firm matches. Expanded clones are given a class, and other clones once, few, many or no size at all.

j_gene: TRBJ1-1
abundance: -
v_gene: TRBV5-4
d_gene: -
CDR3nt: TGTGCCAGCAGCCCGGAAGGGGTGAGGACTGAAGCTTTCTTT
CDR3aa: CASSPEGVRTEAFF

j_gene: TRBJ2-5
abundance: few
v_gene: TRBV6-1
d_gene: -
CDR3nt: TGTGCCAGCAGTGAACAGTCCCCCAGTCAGGAAGAGACCCAGTACTTC
CDR3aa: CASSEQSPSQEETQYF

j_gene: TRBJ2-2
abundance: many
v_gene: TRBV7-6
d_gene: -
CDR3nt: TGTGCCAGCAGCCCAGGAAGGACAGCGAACACCGGGGAGCTGTTTTTT
CDR3aa: CASSPGRTANTGELFF

j_gene: TRBJ2-1
abundance: many
v_gene: TRBV12-3/TRBV12-4
d_gene: -
CDR3nt: TGTGCCAGCAGTTTAGTCCCCAGGGCCTACAATGAGCAGTTCTTC
CDR3aa: CASSLVPRAYNEQFF

j_gene: TRBJ1-2
abundance: few
v_gene: TRBV29-1
d_gene: TRBD1
CDR3nt: TGCAGCGTCTGGAGACAGGGCCCGGGCTACACCTTC
CDR3aa: CSVWRQGPGYTF

j_gene: TRBJ2-2
abundance: -
v_gene: TRBV2
d_gene: TRBD2
CDR3nt: TGTGCCAGCAGTAAACTAGCGGGAGTGGTCACCGGGGAGCTGTTTTTT
CDR3aa: CASSKLAGVVTGELFF

j_gene: TRBJ1-5
abundance: many
v_gene: TRBV4-2
d_gene: TRBD1
CDR3nt: TGTGCCAGCAGCCATGAAATTACAGGGGTTGGAAGCAATCAGCCCCAGCATTTT
CDR3aa: CASSHEITGVGSNQPQHF

j_gene: TRBJ1-5
abundance: few
v_gene: TRBV4-2
d_gene: -
CDR3nt: TGTGCCAGCAGCGAAGGGACCTTCGGGCCCCAGCATTTT
CDR3aa: CASSEGTFGPQHF

j_gene: TRBJ2-7
abundance: few
v_gene: TRBV7-9
d_gene: -
CDR3nt: TGTGCCAGCAGCCCTCCGGCAGGGTCTTACGAGCAGTACTTC
CDR3aa: CASSPPAGSYEQYF

j_gene: TRBJ1-5
abundance: many
v_gene: TRBV28
d_gene: -
CDR3nt: TGTGCCGGGGGCGGAGGGAGTAGCAATCAGCCCCAGCATTTT
CDR3aa: CAGGGGSSNQPQHF

j_gene: TRBJ2-7
abundance: few
v_gene: TRBV20-1
d_gene: TRBD2
CDR3nt: TGCAGTGCAGCGAGCGGGGCGACCTACGAGCAGTACTTC
CDR3aa: CSAASGATYEQYF

j_gene: TRBJ1-1
abundance: -
v_gene: TRBV5-1
d_gene: TRBD1
CDR3nt: TGCGCCAGCAGCACCGGGACAGGGGCTTCCTCCTTGAACACTGAAGCTTTCTTT
CDR3aa: CASSTGTGASSLNTEAFF

j_gene: TRBJ2-5
abundance: many
v_gene: TRBV2
d_gene: -
CDR3nt: TGTGCCAGCAGTGATATCGAGGGAGCGGAGACCCAGTACTTC
CDR3aa: CASSDIEGAETQYF

j_gene: TRBJ2-3
abundance: many
v_gene: TRBV6-6
d_gene: TRBD1
CDR3nt: TGTGCCAGTGGACAGGGCTGGGCAGATACGCAGTATTTT
CDR3aa: CASGQGWADTQYF

j_gene: TRBJ1-1
abundance: -
v_gene: TRBV20-1
d_gene: TRBD1
CDR3nt: TGCAGTGCTAGGACAGGGGGAGGCGTCGGTGAAGCTTTCTTT
CDR3aa: CSARTGGGVGEAFF

j_gene: TRBJ2-7
abundance: -
v_gene: TRBV7-6
d_gene: TRBD1
CDR3nt: TGTGCCAGCAGCTTTGGACAGGGGCCCTACGAGCAGTACTTC
CDR3aa: CASSFGQGPYEQYF

j_gene: TRBJ2-1
abundance: -
v_gene: TRBV27
d_gene: TRBD2
CDR3nt: TGTGCTTCCTACTCCCGGCTAGCGGGGGGCAATGAGCAGTTCTTC
CDR3aa: CASYSRLAGGNEQFF

j_gene: TRBJ2-1
abundance: many
v_gene: TRBV12-3/TRBV12-4
d_gene: TRBD2
CDR3nt: TGTGCCAGCAGCTTAGCGGGTTTGACGGTCAATGAGCAGTTCTTC
CDR3aa: CASSLAGLTVNEQFF

j_gene: TRBJ1-3
abundance: few
v_gene: TRBV6-5
d_gene: -
CDR3nt: TGTGCCAGCAGTCCTCGGCGGGGGGTGAACTCTGGAAACACCATATATTTT
CDR3aa: CASSPRRGVNSGNTIYF

j_gene: TRBJ1-5
abundance: many
v_gene: TRBV6-6
d_gene: TRBD1
CDR3nt: TGTGCCAGCAGCGCGGGACAGGGCTACAATCAGCCCCAGCATTTT
CDR3aa: CASSAGQGYNQPQHF

j_gene: TRBJ1-4
abundance: many
v_gene: TRBV4-3
d_gene: -
CDR3nt: TGCGCCAGCAGCCAAGATAACGGGGGAGCTAATGAAAAACTGTTTTTT
CDR3aa: CASSQDNGGANEKLFF

j_gene: TRBJ2-7
abundance: -
v_gene: TRBV9
d_gene: -
CDR3nt: TGTGCCAGCAGCGTAGGTTACGGATCCTCCTACGAGCAGTACTTC
CDR3aa: CASSVGYGSSYEQYF

j_gene: TRBJ2-1
abundance: -
v_gene: TRBV5-5
d_gene: TRBD2
CDR3nt: TGTGCCAGCAGGTCTAGCGGGGGTTCCTACAATGAGCAGTTCTTC
CDR3aa: CASRSSGGSYNEQFF

j_gene: TRBJ2-2
abundance: few
v_gene: TRBV27
d_gene: -
CDR3nt: TGTGCCAGCAGTCTAATAGGTGCCGGGGAGCTGTTTTTT
CDR3aa: CASSLIGAGELFF

j_gene: TRBJ2-5
abundance: many
v_gene: TRBV25-1
d_gene: -
CDR3nt: TGTGCCAGCAGGCCAGACAGCGGGTTGGAGACCCAGTACTTC
CDR3aa: CASRPDSGLETQYF

j_gene: TRBJ1-5
abundance: many
v_gene: TRBV12-3/TRBV12-4
d_gene: -
CDR3nt: TGTGCCAGCAGGGAAGGGACAACTAGCAATCAGCCCCAGCATTTT
CDR3aa: CASREGTTSNQPQHF

j_gene: TRBJ1-2
abundance: -
v_gene: TRBV6-1
d_gene: -
CDR3nt: TGTGCCAGCAGTGCCAGGGTAGCTAACTATGGCTACACCTTC
CDR3aa: CASSARVANYGYTF

j_gene: TRBJ2-3
abundance: many
v_gene: TRBV24-1
d_gene: -
CDR3nt: TGTGCCACCGGGGGCGGCAGGGACAGCACAGATACGCAGTATTTT
CDR3aa: CATGGGRDSTDTQYF

j_gene: TRBJ1-5
abundance: few
v_gene: TRBV12-3/TRBV12-4
d_gene: -
CDR3nt: TGTGCCAGCAGTTTGGGGGGCAGTCAGCCCCAGCATTTT
CDR3aa: CASSLGGSQPQHF

j_gene: TRBJ2-3
abundance: few
v_gene: TRBV14
d_gene: -
CDR3nt: TGTGCCAGCAGCCAGGTGGAGGGACCTGGCACAGATACGCAGTATTTT
CDR3aa: CASSQVEGPGTDTQYF

j_gene: TRBJ2-3
abundance: few
v_gene: TRBV7-2
d_gene: -
CDR3nt: TGTGCCAGCAGCTTACAGGGGGGAGATACGCAGTATTTT
CDR3aa: CASSLQGGDTQYF

j_gene: TRBJ1-2
abundance: -
v_gene: TRBV19
d_gene: -
CDR3nt: TGTGCCAGTAGTCCTGAGCCCAGGGTCGGCTACACCTTC
CDR3aa: CASSPEPRVGYTF

j_gene: TRBJ2-2
abundance: -
v_gene: TRBV18
d_gene: -
CDR3nt: TGTGCCAGCGCCGCGAGGGGCGAACGATCCGGGGAGCTGTTTTTT
CDR3aa: CASAARGERSGELFF

j_gene: TRBJ2-1
abundance: few
v_gene: TRBV7-9
d_gene: TRBD2
CDR3nt: TGTGCCAGCAGCCCTCTAAGTAGCGGGAGGGCCGGCGAGCAGTTCTTC
CDR3aa: CASSPLSSGRAGEQFF

j_gene: TRBJ2-3
abundance: many
v_gene: TRBV7-9
d_gene: -
CDR3nt: TGTGCCAGCAGCTCCACCTTTGGGGGGAGAGATACGCAGTATTTT
CDR3aa: CASSSTFGGRDTQYF

j_gene: TRBJ1-2
abundance: many
v_gene: TRBV6-6
d_gene: -
CDR3nt: TGTGCCAGCAATCCCGGGGGTACTAACTATGGCTACACCTTC
CDR3aa: CASNPGGTNYGYTF

j_gene: TRBJ1-2
abundance: few
v_gene: TRBV12-5
d_gene: -
CDR3nt: TGTGCTAGTGGTTTGGTGCCCGACACCTTC
CDR3aa: CASGLVPDTF

j_gene: TRBJ2-5
abundance: many
v_gene: TRBV6-6
d_gene: -
CDR3nt: TGTGCCAGCAGTCCCCGGGCTCAAGAGACCCAGTACTTC
CDR3aa: CASSPRAQETQYF

j_gene: TRBJ2-3
abundance: -
v_gene: TRBV3-1
d_gene: -
CDR3nt: TGTGCCAGCAGCCAGCAGGTTAGCACAGATACGCAGTATTTT
CDR3aa: CASSQQVSTDTQYF

j_gene: TRBJ2-1
abundance: many
v_gene: TRBV20-1
d_gene: -
CDR3nt: TGCAGTGTTATGTACAATGAGCAGTTCTTC
CDR3aa: CSVMYNEQFF

j_gene: TRBJ2-4
abundance: few
v_gene: TRBV5-6
d_gene: -
CDR3nt: TGTGCCAGCAGCTTGGCAGCCAAAAACATTCAGTACTTC
CDR3aa: CASSLAAKNIQYF

j_gene: TRBJ2-4
abundance: many
v_gene: TRBV12-3/TRBV12-4
d_gene: -
CDR3nt: TGTGCCAGCCGAGGAGTGGGTCAGACCAAAAACATTCAGTACTTC
CDR3aa: CASRGVGQTKNIQYF

j_gene: TRBJ2-3
abundance: few
v_gene: TRBV5-5
d_gene: TRBD1
CDR3nt: TGTGCCAGCAGCCTGGGGCGACAGGGAGCAGATACGCAGTATTTT
CDR3aa: CASSLGRQGADTQYF

j_gene: TRBJ1-5
abundance: many
v_gene: TRBV12-3/TRBV12-4
d_gene: -
CDR3nt: TGTGCCAGCAGTTTGCGTGCTGGCAATCAGCCCCAGCATTTT
CDR3aa: CASSLRAGNQPQHF

j_gene: TRBJ2-1
abundance: few
v_gene: TRBV7-8
d_gene: -
CDR3nt: TGTGCCAGCAGCTTCATAAATAGGGAGACGGCCGATGAGCAGTTCTTC
CDR3aa: CASSFINRETADEQFF

j_gene: TRBJ2-2
abundance: few
v_gene: TRBV7-8
d_gene: -
CDR3nt: TGTGCCAGCACCACGTTGGGGGAGCACGGGGAGCTGTTTTTT
CDR3aa: CASTTLGEHGELFF

j_gene: TRBJ2-2
abundance: many
v_gene: TRBV3-1
d_gene: TRBD1
CDR3nt: TGTGCCAGCAGCAGCCGGGACAGACTTAACACCGGGGAGCTGTTTTTT
CDR3aa: CASSSRDRLNTGELFF